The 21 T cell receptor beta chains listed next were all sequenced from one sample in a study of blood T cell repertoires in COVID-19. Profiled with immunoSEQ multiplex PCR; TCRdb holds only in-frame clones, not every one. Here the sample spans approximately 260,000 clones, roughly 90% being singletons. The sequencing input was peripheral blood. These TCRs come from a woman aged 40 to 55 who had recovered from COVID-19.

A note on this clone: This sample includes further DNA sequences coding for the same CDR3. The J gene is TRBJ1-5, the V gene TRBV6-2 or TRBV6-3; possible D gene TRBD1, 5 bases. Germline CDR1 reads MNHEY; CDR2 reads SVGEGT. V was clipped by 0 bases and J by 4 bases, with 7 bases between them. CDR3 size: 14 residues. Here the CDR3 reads CASSYSGGNQPQHF. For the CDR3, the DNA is TGTGCCAGCAGTTACTCGGGGGGTAATCAGCCCCAGCATTTT.

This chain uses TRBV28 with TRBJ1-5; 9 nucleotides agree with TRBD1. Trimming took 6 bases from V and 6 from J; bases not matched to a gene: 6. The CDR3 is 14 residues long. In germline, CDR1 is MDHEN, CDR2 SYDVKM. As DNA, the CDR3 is TGTGCCAGCAGAAATACAGGGGGCGGTCAGCCCCAGCATTTT. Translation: CASRNTGGGQPQHF.

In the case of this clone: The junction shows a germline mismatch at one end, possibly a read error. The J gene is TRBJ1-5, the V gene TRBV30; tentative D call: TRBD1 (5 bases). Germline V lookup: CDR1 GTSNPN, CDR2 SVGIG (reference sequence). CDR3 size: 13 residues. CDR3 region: CAWSVDTNQLQHF. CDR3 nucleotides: TGTGCCTGGAGCGTGGACACCAATCAGCTCCAGCATTTT.

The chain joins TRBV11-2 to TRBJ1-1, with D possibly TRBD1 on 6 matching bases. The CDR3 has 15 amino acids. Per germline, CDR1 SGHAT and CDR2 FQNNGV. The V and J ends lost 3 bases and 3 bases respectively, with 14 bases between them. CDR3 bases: TGTGCCAGCAGCTTCACCGGGACACCGTACACTGAAGCTTTCTTT. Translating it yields CASSFTGTPYTEAFF. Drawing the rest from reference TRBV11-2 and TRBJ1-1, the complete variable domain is EAGVAQSPRYKIIEKRQSVAFWCNPISGHATLYWYQQILGQGPKLLIQFQNNGVVDDSQLPKDRFSAERLKGVDSTLKIQPAKLEDSAVYLCASSFTGTPYTEAFFGQGTRLTVV.

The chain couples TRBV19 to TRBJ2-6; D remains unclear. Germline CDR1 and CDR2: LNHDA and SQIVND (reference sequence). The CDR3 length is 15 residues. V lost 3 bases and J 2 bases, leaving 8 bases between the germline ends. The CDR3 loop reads CASSITPPGANVLTF. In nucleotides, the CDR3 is TGTGCCAGTAGTATTACACCCCCTGGGGCCAACGTCCTGACTTTC.

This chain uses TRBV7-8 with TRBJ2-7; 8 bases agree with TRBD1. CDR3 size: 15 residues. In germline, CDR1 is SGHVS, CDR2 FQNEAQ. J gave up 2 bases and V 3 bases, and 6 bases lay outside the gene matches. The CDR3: CASSLDRVRPYEQYF. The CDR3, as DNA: TGTGCCAGCAGCTTGGACAGGGTCAGGCCCTACGAGCAGTACTTC.

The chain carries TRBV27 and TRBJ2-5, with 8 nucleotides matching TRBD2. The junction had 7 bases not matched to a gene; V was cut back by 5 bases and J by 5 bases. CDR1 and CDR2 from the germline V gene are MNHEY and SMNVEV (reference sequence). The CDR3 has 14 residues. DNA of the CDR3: TGTGCCAGCAGTGAGCGGGAGTTTTTTGAGACCCAGTACTTC. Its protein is CASSEREFFETQYF.

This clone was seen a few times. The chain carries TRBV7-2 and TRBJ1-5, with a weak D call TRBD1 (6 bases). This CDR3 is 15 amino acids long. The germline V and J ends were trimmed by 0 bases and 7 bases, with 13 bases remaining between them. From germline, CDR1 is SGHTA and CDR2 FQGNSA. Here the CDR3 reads CASSLAQGGYQPQHF. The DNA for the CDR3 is TGTGCCAGCAGCTTAGCACAGGGCGGATACCAGCCCCAGCATTTT.

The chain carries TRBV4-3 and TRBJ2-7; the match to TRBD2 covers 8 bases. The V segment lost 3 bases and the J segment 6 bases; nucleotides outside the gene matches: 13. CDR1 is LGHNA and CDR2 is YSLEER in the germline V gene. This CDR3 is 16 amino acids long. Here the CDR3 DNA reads TGCGCCAGCAGCCAGGACTTTATAGCGGGATCTCGCGAGCAGTACTTC. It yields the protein CASSQDFIAGSREQYF.

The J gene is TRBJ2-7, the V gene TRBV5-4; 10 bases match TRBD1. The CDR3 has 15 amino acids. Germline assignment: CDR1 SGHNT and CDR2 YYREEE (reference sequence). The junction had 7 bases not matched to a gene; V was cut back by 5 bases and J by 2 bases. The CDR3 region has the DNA TGTGCCAGCAGTTCCGACAGGGGGCCCCCCTACGAGCAGTACTTC. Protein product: CASSSDRGPPYEQYF.

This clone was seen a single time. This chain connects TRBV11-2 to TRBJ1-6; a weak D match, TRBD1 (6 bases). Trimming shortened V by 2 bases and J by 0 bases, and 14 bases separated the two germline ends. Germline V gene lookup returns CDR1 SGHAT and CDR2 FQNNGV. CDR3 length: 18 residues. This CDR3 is CASSLSGGQSSYNSPLHF. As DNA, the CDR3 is TGTGCCAGCAGCTTATCCGGGGGGCAAAGCTCCTATAATTCACCCCTCCACTTT.

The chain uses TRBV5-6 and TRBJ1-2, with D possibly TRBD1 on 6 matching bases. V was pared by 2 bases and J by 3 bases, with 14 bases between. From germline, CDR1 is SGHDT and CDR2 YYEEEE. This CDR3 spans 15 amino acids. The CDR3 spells CASSFRQALDYGYTF. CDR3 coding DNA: TGTGCCAGCAGCTTCCGACAGGCTCTGGACTATGGCTACACCTTC. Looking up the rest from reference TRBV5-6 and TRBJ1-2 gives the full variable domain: DAGVTQSPTHLIKTRGQQVTLRCSPKSGHDTVSWYQQALGQGPQFIFQYYEEEERQRGNFPDRFSGHQFPNYSSELNVNALLLGDSALYLCASSFRQALDYGYTFGSGTRLTVV.

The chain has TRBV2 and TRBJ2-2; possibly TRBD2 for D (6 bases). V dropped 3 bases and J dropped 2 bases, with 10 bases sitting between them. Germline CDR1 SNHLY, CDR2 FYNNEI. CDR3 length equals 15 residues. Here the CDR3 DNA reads TGTGCCAGCAGTGACTACGGGACTAACACCGGGGAGCTGTTTTTT. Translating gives CASSDYGTNTGELFF.

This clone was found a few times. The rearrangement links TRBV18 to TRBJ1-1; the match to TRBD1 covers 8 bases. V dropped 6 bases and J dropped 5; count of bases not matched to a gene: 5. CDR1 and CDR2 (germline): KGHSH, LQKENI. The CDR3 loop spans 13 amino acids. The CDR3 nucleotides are TGTGCCAGCTCGACAGGGGTAGGAACTGAAGCTTTCTTT. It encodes CASSTGVGTEAFF.

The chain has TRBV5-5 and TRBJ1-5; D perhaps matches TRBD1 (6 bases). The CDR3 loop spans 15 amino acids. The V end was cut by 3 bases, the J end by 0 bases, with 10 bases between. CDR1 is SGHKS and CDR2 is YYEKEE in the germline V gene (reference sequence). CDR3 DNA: TGTGCCAGCAGCTCGACAGGAAATAGCAATCAGCCCCAGCATTTT. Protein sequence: CASSSTGNSNQPQHF.

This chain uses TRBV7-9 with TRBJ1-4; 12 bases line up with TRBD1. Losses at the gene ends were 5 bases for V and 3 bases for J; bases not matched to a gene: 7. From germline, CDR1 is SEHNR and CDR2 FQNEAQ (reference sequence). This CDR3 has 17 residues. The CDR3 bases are TGTGCCAGCAGCGCGAGGGACAGGGGGCTTGCTAATGAAAAACTGTTTTTT. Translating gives CASSARDRGLANEKLFF.

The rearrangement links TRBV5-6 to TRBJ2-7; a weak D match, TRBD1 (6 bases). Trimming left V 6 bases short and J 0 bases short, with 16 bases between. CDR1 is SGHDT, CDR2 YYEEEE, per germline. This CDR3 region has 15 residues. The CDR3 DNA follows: TGTGCCAGCAACGGTTACGGGACATCCTCCTACGAGCAGTACTTC. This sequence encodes CASNGYGTSSYEQYF.

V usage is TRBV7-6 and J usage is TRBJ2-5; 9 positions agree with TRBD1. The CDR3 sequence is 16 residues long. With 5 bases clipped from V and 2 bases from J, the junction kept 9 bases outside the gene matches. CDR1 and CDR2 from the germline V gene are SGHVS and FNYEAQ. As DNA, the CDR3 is TGTGCCAGCAGCCCGCCCGGACAGGGGTTTCAAGAGACCCAGTACTTC. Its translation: CASSPPGQGFQETQYF.

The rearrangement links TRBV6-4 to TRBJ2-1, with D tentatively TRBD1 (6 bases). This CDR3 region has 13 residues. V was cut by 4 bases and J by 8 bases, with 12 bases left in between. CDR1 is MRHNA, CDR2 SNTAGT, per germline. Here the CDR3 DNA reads TGTGCCAGCAGTGCCTCCAGGGGCGATGAGCAGTTCTTC. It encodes CASSASRGDEQFF.

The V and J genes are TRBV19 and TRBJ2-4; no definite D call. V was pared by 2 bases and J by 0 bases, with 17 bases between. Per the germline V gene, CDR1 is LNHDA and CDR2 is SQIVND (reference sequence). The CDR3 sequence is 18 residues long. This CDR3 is CASSIYWKARLAKNIQYF. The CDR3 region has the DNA TGTGCCAGTAGTATATATTGGAAGGCCCGACTAGCCAAAAACATTCAGTACTTC.

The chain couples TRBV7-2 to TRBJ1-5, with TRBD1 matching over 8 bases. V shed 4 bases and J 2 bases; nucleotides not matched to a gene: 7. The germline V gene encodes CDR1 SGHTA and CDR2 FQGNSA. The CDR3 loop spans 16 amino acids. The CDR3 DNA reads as TGTGCCAGCAGCTCCCGGACAGGGTCGGGCAATCAGCCCCAGCATTTT. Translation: CASSSRTGSGNQPQHF.